A single sample is the source of the 29 T cell receptor beta chains below, sequenced in a study of cytomegalovirus exposure and HLA in healthy donors. PCR amplification relied on 60 Vbeta primers (plus 13 Jbeta primers). Measured with immunoSEQ multiplex PCR; TCRdb has only the in-frame clones, and not every one. Among about 110,000 clones listed, roughly 70% were seen once. Input material: PBMCs. Source of these receptors: a male donor in good health and CMV-seropositive.

This clone showed up just a few times. A junction end diverges from the germline sequence, so it may reflect a read error. The gene calls are TRBV18 and TRBJ1-5, with a weak D call TRBD1 (6 bases). The length of the CDR3 is 14 residues. Germline V gene lookup returns CDR1 KGHSH and CDR2 LQKENI. The CDR3 region has the DNA TGTGCCAGCTCACCGGACACAGGGAATCAGCCCCAGAATTTT. Residues: CASSPDTGNQPQNF.

The chain is built from TRBV5-1 and TRBJ2-1; 7 bases align to TRBD1. V was clipped by 2 bases and J by 8 bases; unmatched bases: 4. The V gene's germline CDR1 is SGHRS and CDR2 YFSETQ. CDR3 size: 13 residues. The CDR3 region has the DNA TGCGCCAGCAGCTTTCTCACAGGGGATGAGCAGTTCTTC. Protein sequence: CASSFLTGDEQFF.

This sequence joins TRBV5-1 and TRBJ1-1, with a tentative D call TRBD1 (6 bases). Germline V gene data show CDR1 as SGHRS and CDR2 as YFSETQ. The CDR3 runs to 14 residues. Trimming cost V 4 bases and J 6 bases, with 16 bases left between them. CDR3 bases: TGCGCCAGCAGCACCTCGACAGGCAGCGCTGAAGCTTTCTTT. Translating gives CASSTSTGSAEAFF.

CDR3 amino acids: CASSYKLAVSYEQYF. Written as DNA, the CDR3 is TGTGCCAGCAGTTACAAACTAGCGGTCTCCTACGAGCAGTACTTC. The chain combines TRBV6-5 with TRBJ2-7; TRBD2 matches 8 bases. V was pared by 2 bases and J by 0 bases, with 3 bases of the junction left unmatched. Per germline, CDR1 MNHEY and CDR2 SVGAGI. The CDR3 is 15 amino acids.

As regards this clone: This CDR3 is also generated by other DNA sequences in the sample. The chain employs TRBV6-7 and TRBJ1-6; the match to TRBD1 covers 7 bases. TRBV6-7 is assigned to the ORF class and has an uncertain function. Trimming at V came to 0 bases and at J to 4 bases, leaving 12 bases not matched to a gene. CDR3 length equals 19 residues. As DNA, the CDR3 is TGTGCCAGCAGTTACTCTCCGCCCGATGGGACAGTATATAATTCACCCCTCCACTTT. Translation: CASSYSPPDGTVYNSPLHF.

The V and J genes are TRBV5-1 and TRBJ2-7, with a possible D match to TRBD1 (5 bases). The CDR3 has 15 residues. Trimming cost V 1 base and J 1 base, with 12 bases left between them. The germline CDR1 and CDR2 sequences are SGHRS and YFSETQ. For the CDR3, the DNA is TGCGCCAGCAGCTTGAAACCAGGGCCATCCTACGAGCAGTACTTC. It is translated as CASSLKPGPSYEQYF.

The chain recombines TRBV20-1 with TRBJ1-1; D call uncertain. This CDR3 has 10 amino acids. V was pared by 6 bases and J by 4 bases, with 6 bases between. From germline, CDR1 is DFQATT and CDR2 SNEGSKA (reference sequence). Written as DNA, the CDR3 is TGCAGTGCACTCGGCACTGAAGCTTTCTTT. This encodes CSALGTEAFF.

This chain uses TRBV28 with TRBJ2-7, with 10 bases lining up with TRBD2. Germline loops: CDR1 MDHEN, CDR2 SYDVKM. This CDR3 is 17 amino acids long. V dropped 5 bases and J dropped 0; count of bases not matched to a gene: 10. The CDR3 here is CASSMQRGGLSSYEQYF. In DNA, the CDR3 is TGTGCCAGCAGTATGCAGCGGGGGGGTCTGAGCTCCTACGAGCAGTACTTC.

To note about this clone: One end of the junction fails to match germline, which may point to a read error. This chain uses TRBV5-4 with TRBJ1-6; no reliable D call. CDR1 SGHNT and CDR2 YYREEE come from the germline V gene (reference sequence). The CDR3 is 15 residues long. CDR3 protein: CASSHVSDNNSPLNF. The CDR3 DNA reads as TGTGCCAGCAGTCATGTTTCAGATAATAATTCACCCCTCAACTTT.

CDR3 DNA: TGTGCCAGCAGCTTAGGACTAGCGGGGGCATCGAGAGATACGCAGTATTTT. Its translation is CASSLGLAGASRDTQYF. This chain links TRBV7-8 with TRBJ2-3, with TRBD2 matching 12 bases. Germline V gene lookup returns CDR1 SGHVS and CDR2 FQNEAQ. The V segment lost 1 base and the J segment 5 bases; nucleotides outside the gene matches: 7. CDR3 length equals 17 residues. Together with reference TRBV7-8 and TRBJ2-3, the CDR3 gives the full variable domain: GAGVSQSPRYKVAKRGQDVALRCDPISGHVSLFWYQQALGQGPEFLTYFQNEAQLDKSGLPSDRFFAERPEGSVSTLKIQRTQQEDSAVYLCASSLGLAGASRDTQYFGPGTRLTVL.

This clone was found once. The rearrangement links TRBV25-1 to TRBJ2-2; D may be TRBD1 (5 bases). CDR1 and CDR2 (germline): MGHDK, SYGVNS. The V and J ends lost 1 base and 0 bases respectively, with 9 bases between them. This CDR3 has 16 residues. This CDR3 reads CASSELETANTGELFF. CDR3 DNA: TGTGCCAGCAGTGAATTAGAGACAGCGAACACCGGGGAGCTGTTTTTT.

This chain uses TRBV27 with TRBJ1-5; TRBD1 aligns across 9 bases. After removal of 6 bases from V and 7 bases from J, the junction contained 4 bases not matched to a gene. Germline V gene data show CDR1 as MNHEY and CDR2 as SMNVEV (reference sequence). The CDR3 runs to 13 residues. The CDR3 spells CASRGQGWQPQHF. Here the CDR3 DNA reads TGTGCCAGCAGGGGACAGGGATGGCAGCCCCAGCATTTT.

As DNA, the CDR3 is TGTGCCACCAGCACTGGCAGCTCCTACGAGCAGTACTTC. It specifies CATSTGSSYEQYF. V usage is TRBV15 and J usage is TRBJ2-7; the D is unclear. CDR1 and CDR2 (germline): LNHNV, YYDKDF (reference sequence). The CDR3 totals 13 residues. Trimming removed 4 bases at V and 0 bases at J, with 7 bases between.

J is TRBJ1-1 and V is TRBV28; no clear D gene. In germline, CDR1 is MDHEN, CDR2 SYDVKM. The CDR3 runs 11 residues. The V and J ends lost 5 bases and 7 bases respectively, with 8 bases between them. As DNA, the CDR3 is TGTGCCAGCAGTCCAAGCCATGAAGCTTTCTTT. Protein: CASSPSHEAFF.

The genes are TRBV6-5 and TRBJ1-1; possibly TRBD1 for D (6 bases). V lost 6 bases and J lost 10, with 15 bases in between. Germline V lookup: CDR1 MNHEY, CDR2 SVGAGI. The CDR3 length is 12 residues. The CDR3 reads CASSPDSGRAFF. CDR3 bases: TGTGCCAGCAGCCCGGACAGTGGAAGAGCTTTCTTT.

This rearrangement joins TRBV18 to TRBJ1-5; 7 bases are a match to TRBD1. The trim removed 2 bases at V and 6 bases at J, leaving 13 bases unmatched. Germline loops: CDR1 KGHSH, CDR2 LQKENI. This CDR3 has 17 residues. The CDR3: CASSPSDRASFRQPQHF. Here the CDR3 DNA reads TGTGCCAGCTCACCATCCGACAGGGCTTCTTTCCGTCAGCCCCAGCATTTT.

The rearrangement links TRBV5-1 to TRBJ2-7, with TRBD1 matching 11 bases. V shed 6 bases and J 3 bases; nucleotides not matched to a gene: 11. CDR3 length: 16 amino acids. The germline CDR1 and CDR2 sequences are SGHRS and YFSETQ. The CDR3: CASMDRGLDPDYEQYF. The CDR3 nucleotides read TGCGCCAGCATGGACAGGGGGCTAGATCCCGACTACGAGCAGTACTTC.

The genes are TRBV7-9 and TRBJ2-5, with TRBD1 identical over 10 bases. Germline CDR1 is SEHNR and CDR2 is FQNEAQ (reference sequence). V was clipped by 5 bases and J by 4 bases; unmatched bases: 10. The CDR3 is 16 amino acids. CDR3: CASSKQTGGAAETQYF. The CDR3 nucleotides read TGTGCCAGCAGCAAACAGACAGGGGGCGCAGCAGAGACCCAGTACTTC.

The sample holds a few counts of this clone. This chain joins TRBV7-6 and TRBJ2-2; 10 bases are shared with TRBD2. With 2 bases clipped from V and 7 bases from J, the junction kept 10 bases outside the gene matches. The CDR3 consists of 17 residues. Germline V gives CDR1 SGHVS, CDR2 FNYEAQ. This CDR3 reads CASSLRKRGGYDGELFF. The CDR3 nucleotides read TGTGCCAGCAGCTTAAGAAAGCGGGGGGGGTACGACGGGGAGCTGTTTTTT.

V gene TRBV7-9 combines with J gene TRBJ2-2; the D gene is possibly TRBD1 (7 bases). The V gene lost 2 bases and the J gene lost 6 bases, with 19 bases spanning the gap. Germline assignment: CDR1 SEHNR and CDR2 FQNEAQ (reference sequence). The CDR3 has 17 amino acids. The CDR3 spells CASSLILEGALAGELFF. CDR3 DNA sequence: TGTGCCAGCAGCTTAATTTTGGAGGGGGCTTTAGCCGGGGAGCTGTTTTTT. The full variable domain, rest sourced from reference TRBV7-9 and TRBJ2-2, is DTGVSQNPRHKITKRGQNVTFRCDPISEHNRLYWYRQTLGQGPEFLTYFQNEAQLEKSRLLSDRFSAERPKGSFSTLEIQRTEQGDSAMYLCASSLILEGALAGELFFGEGSRLTVL.

This clone was counted between two and nine times. This chain links TRBV7-9 with TRBJ1-4; 8 nucleotides agree with TRBD1. This CDR3 comprises 15 residues. V lost 1 base and J lost 8; bases outside the gene matches: 6. Germline-derived CDR1 and CDR2 are SEHNR and FQNEAQ (reference sequence). The CDR3 sequence is CASSLGTGSGEKLFF. CDR3 nucleotide sequence: TGTGCCAGCAGCTTAGGGACAGGGTCCGGGGAAAAACTGTTTTTT. The whole variable domain, remainder taken from reference TRBV7-9 and TRBJ1-4, is DTGVSQNPRHKITKRGQNVTFRCDPISEHNRLYWYRQTLGQGPEFLTYFQNEAQLEKSRLLSDRFSAERPKGSFSTLEIQRTEQGDSAMYLCASSLGTGSGEKLFFGSGTQLSVL.

This chain joins TRBV7-9 and TRBJ1-4, with 9 bases that match TRBD1. V lost 10 bases and J lost 3; bases outside the gene matches: 15. The length of the CDR3 is 17 residues. Germline CDR1 is SEHNR and CDR2 is FQNEAQ (reference sequence). The CDR3, as DNA: TGTGCCATCCCACGGGACAGGGATTTAAGAGCTAATGAAAAACTGTTTTTT. As protein: CAIPRDRDLRANEKLFF. Full variable domain (missing parts from reference TRBV7-9 and TRBJ1-4): DTGVSQNPRHKITKRGQNVTFRCDPISEHNRLYWYRQTLGQGPEFLTYFQNEAQLEKSRLLSDRFSAERPKGSFSTLEIQRTEQGDSAMYLCAIPRDRDLRANEKLFFGSGTQLSVL.

V is TRBV30 and J is TRBJ1-5; 7 bases map to TRBD1. With 0 bases clipped from V and 3 bases from J, the junction kept 8 bases outside the gene matches. This CDR3 region has 16 residues. Germline CDR1 GTSNPN, CDR2 SVGIG (reference sequence). As DNA, the CDR3 is TGTGCCTGGAGTGTATGGGACAGTCCCCACAATCAGCCCCAGCATTTT. Protein sequence: CAWSVWDSPHNQPQHF.

Here the CDR3 DNA reads TGCGCCAGCAGCCAAGGTTCTAGAGGCTTCTATGGGGCCAACGTCCTGACTTTC. This encodes CASSQGSRGFYGANVLTF. The chain employs TRBV4-3 and TRBJ2-6; D call uncertain. The germline V gene has CDR1 LGHNA and CDR2 YSLEER. Trimming stripped 1 base from V and 3 bases from J, with 16 bases between. There are 18 residues in the CDR3.

The genes are TRBV6-5 and TRBJ2-1; D ambiguous. The V gene's germline CDR1 is MNHEY and CDR2 SVGAGI. Trimming stripped 5 bases from V and 7 bases from J, with 18 bases between. There are 15 residues in the CDR3. The CDR3 spells CASSPKAKTRNEQFF. CDR3 in DNA: TGTGCCAGCAGTCCCAAGGCCAAGACTCGAAATGAGCAGTTCTTC.

The chain links TRBV15 to TRBJ2-7; unclear D gene. Trimming cost V 0 bases and J 2 bases, with 11 bases left between them. The germline V gene encodes CDR1 LNHNV and CDR2 YYDKDF (reference sequence). The CDR3 sequence is 15 residues long. CDR3 region: CATSRDVGSTYEQYF. The CDR3, as DNA: TGTGCCACCAGCAGAGATGTCGGTAGTACCTACGAGCAGTACTTC.

This chain connects TRBV19 to TRBJ1-5, with a weak D call TRBD1 (6 bases). There are 12 residues in the CDR3. CDR1 is LNHDA and CDR2 is SQIVND in the germline V gene (reference sequence). V was shortened by 8 bases and J by 4 bases, with 9 bases between the two germline ends. The CDR3 sequence is CASSRGNQPQHF. Here the CDR3 DNA reads TGTGCCAGTTCCAGGGGAAATCAGCCCCAGCATTTT.

The rearrangement joins TRBV30 to TRBJ2-5, with a weak D call TRBD1 (5 bases). V lost 5 bases and J lost 5, with 15 bases in between. Germline V lookup: CDR1 GTSNPN, CDR2 SVGIG (reference sequence). CDR3 size: 13 residues. This chain's CDR3 is CAWGASNGETQYF. In nucleotides, the CDR3 is TGTGCCTGGGGGGCTAGTAACGGCGAGACCCAGTACTTC.

The chain joins TRBV4-3 to TRBJ2-7; 9 bases are a match to TRBD2. The CDR3 consists of 15 residues. V lost 3 bases and J lost 5; bases outside the gene matches: 8. Per the germline V gene, CDR1 is LGHNA and CDR2 is YSLEER. The CDR3 DNA follows: TGCGCCAGCAGCCAGTTAGCGGGAGAAGGAGACGAGCAGTACTTC. Its protein product is CASSQLAGEGDEQYF.